Each of the 10 T cell receptor beta chains below was sequenced from the same sample in a study of T cells after posttransplantation cyclophosphamide. Clones were read by immunoSEQ multiplex PCR, and TCRdb kept only the in-frame ones, dropping some. The data contain around 13,000 clones, about 80% of them singletons. Sequenced: memory CD4+ T cells sorted from PBMCs. The receptor set was obtained from a man aged 50-60 years in good health, CMV-negative, and a related stem cell transplant donor.

This clone was seen more than once but under ten times. Other DNA sequences in the same sample also yield this CDR3. This rearrangement joins TRBV7-2 to TRBJ1-6; 8 bases map to TRBD1. After removal of 5 bases from V and 13 bases from J, the junction contained 16 bases not matched to a gene. Germline V lookup: CDR1 SGHTA, CDR2 FQGNSA. The CDR3 has 16 residues. DNA of the CDR3: TGTGCCAGCAGCCTGAGGACAGGGAGGATTGAATCCCCCCTCCACTTT. Translation: CASSLRTGRIESPLHF.

V is TRBV9 and J is TRBJ1-2; possible D gene TRBD1, 6 bases. CDR1 is SGDLS, CDR2 YYNGEE, per germline. The CDR3 is made up of 14 amino acids. V gave up 4 bases and J gave up 2 bases, with 12 bases separating them. Written as DNA, the CDR3 is TGTGCCAGCAGCCCGCAACAGGGAAACTATGGCTACACCTTC. Its protein product is CASSPQQGNYGYTF.

A few counts support this clone. The rearrangement uses TRBV4-3 and TRBJ2-3; tentative D call: TRBD2 (6 bases). The CDR3 is made up of 14 amino acids. V gave up 1 base and J gave up 2 bases, with 7 bases separating them. The germline gives CDR1 LGHNA, CDR2 YSLEER. The CDR3, as DNA: TGCGCCAGCAGCCAAGCGGGGGACACAGATACGCAGTATTTT. Its translation: CASSQAGDTDTQYF.

This chain links TRBV30 with TRBJ1-4, with 7 nucleotides matching TRBD1. V was pared by 1 base and J by 4 bases, with 0 bases of the junction left unmatched. Germline V CDR1 and CDR2: GTSNPN, SVGIG (reference sequence). The length of the CDR3 is 13 residues. The CDR3: CAWSGDSNEKLFF. CDR3 bases: TGTGCCTGGAGTGGGGACAGTAATGAAAAACTGTTTTTT. The variable domain in full, with the rest retrieved from reference TRBV30 and TRBJ1-4, is SQTIHQWPATLVQPVGSPLSLECTVEGTSNPNLYWYRQAAGRGLQLLFYSVGIGQISSEVPQNLSASRPQDRQFILSSKKLLLSDSGFYLCAWSGDSNEKLFFGSGTQLSVL.

The V call is TRBV7-3, the J call TRBJ2-1; D not resolved. CDR1 is SGHTA, CDR2 FQGTGA, per germline. This CDR3 is 15 amino acids long. V lost 5 bases and J 2 bases, leaving 13 bases between the germline ends. The CDR3 protein is CASSRGPRTYNEQFF. The CDR3 DNA reads TGTGCCAGCAGCCGAGGCCCAAGGACCTACAATGAGCAGTTCTTC.

The chain is built from TRBV5-1 and TRBJ1-1, with 7 positions matching TRBD1. The CDR3 runs to 16 residues. J gave up 0 bases and V 0 bases, and 5 bases lay outside the gene matches. Germline V gene lookup returns CDR1 SGHRS and CDR2 YFSETQ. The CDR3 nucleotides read TGCGCCAGCAGCTTGGCCCCAGGGGGATTGAACACTGAAGCTTTCTTT. Translating it yields CASSLAPGGLNTEAFF.

The chain couples TRBV25-1 to TRBJ1-1; D remains unclear. Germline V gene lookup returns CDR1 MGHDK and CDR2 SYGVNS. V was clipped by 4 bases and J by 2 bases, with 11 bases between them. CDR3 length: 14 amino acids. The CDR3 spells CASSVPGYNTEAFF. CDR3 DNA sequence: TGTGCCAGCAGTGTTCCGGGATACAACACTGAAGCTTTCTTT.

This chain joins TRBV18 and TRBJ2-1, with 11 bases matching TRBD1. This CDR3 is built from 15 residues. Trimming at V came to 5 bases and at J to 5 bases, leaving 5 bases not matched to a gene. Per germline, CDR1 KGHSH and CDR2 LQKENI. The CDR3 coding sequence is TGTGCCAGCTCAACCGGGACAGGGGGTCACAATGAGCAGTTCTTC. It yields the protein CASSTGTGGHNEQFF.

This clone was picked up a small number of times. The rearrangement joins TRBV7-7 to TRBJ2-5; 9 positions agree with TRBD1. This CDR3 is 14 amino acids long. Germline CDR1 SSHAT, CDR2 FNYEAQ (reference sequence). Trimming cost V 5 bases and J 5 bases; bases outside gene matches: 6. The DNA of the CDR3 is TGTGCCAGCAGCCCCGGGACAGGGAGGGAGACCCAGTACTTC. Amino acid sequence: CASSPGTGRETQYF.

V usage is TRBV4-3 and J usage is TRBJ1-4; D gene ambiguous. V was cut by 0 bases and J by 7 bases, with 18 bases left in between. Germline loops: CDR1 LGHNA, CDR2 YSLEER. The CDR3 consists of 17 residues. The CDR3 nucleotides are TGCGCCAGCAGCCAAGATGTCGTGTCGGGGAGCGGTGAAAAACTGTTTTTT. Translating it yields CASSQDVVSGSGEKLFF.